This TCR beta chain was retrieved from a study of blood T cell repertoires in COVID-19. The table came from immunoSEQ multiplex PCR; TCRdb's copy has only in-frame clones and leaves some out. The profile shows about 34,000 clones, around 80% of them singletons. Between the trimmed V and J ends, which lost 6 bases and 5 bases, there was a span of 11 bases. The CDR3 covers 12 residues. CDR1 and CDR2 from the germline V gene are SGHAT and FQNNGV. The sequence derives from an elderly man with active or convalescent COVID-19. V is TRBV11-2 and J is TRBJ2-7, with a weak D call TRBD1 (6 bases). Source material: peripheral blood. As DNA, the CDR3 is TGTGCCAGCAGTAAACAGGGTAACGAGCAGTACTTC. Translating it yields CASSKQGNEQYF. Full variable domain (outside the CDR3, taken from reference TRBV11-2 and TRBJ2-7): EAGVAQSPRYKIIEKRQSVAFWCNPISGHATLYWYQQILGQGPKLLIQFQNNGVVDDSQLPKDRFSAERLKGVDSTLKIQPAKLEDSAVYLCASSKQGNEQYFGPGTRLTVT.